These T cell receptor beta chains were read from a single sample in a study of identical twins. TCRdb re-called the 5' RACE reads with MiXCR, one entry per CDR3 protein. Found here are approximately 350,000 distinct CDR3 sequences, 10% to 15% of them singletons; the top ten hold more than 6%. These data are also associated with another study on yellow fever vaccine responses in identical twins.

Sequencing was performed on CD8+ T cells sorted from blood. These receptors came from a woman aged 18-29 years in good health. The CDR3 runs from the conserved cysteine through the conserved F or W. Each record gives: CDR3 DNA, CDR3 protein, D gene, clone size, J gene, V gene. The D gene is left open where the match is weak. Size tells how often a clone was seen (once, few, many) or the class of an expanded clone, and some rows leave it out.

TGTGCCAGCAGGGATCCGGGTTACACTGAAGCTTTCTTT	CASRDPGYTEAFF	-	few	TRBJ1-1	TRBV27
TGTGCCAGCAGTGAAGTCCTAGCGTCCAATGAGCAGTTCTTC	CASSEVLASNEQFF	-	-	TRBJ2-1	TRBV6-1
TGTGCCAGCCGAAGGGGGGCCGGGGAGCTGTTTTTT	CASRRGAGELFF	-	few	TRBJ2-2	TRBV28
TGTGCCAGCAGCCTCCAGGGATTGTGGGATCAGCCCCAGCATTTT	CASSLQGLWDQPQHF	-	many	TRBJ1-5	TRBV3-1
TGTGCCAGCGTTACGAGGCTAAGGGATGAGACCCAGTACTTC	CASVTRLRDETQYF	-	-	TRBJ2-5	TRBV28
TGTGCCAGCGTCTTAGCGCTAGATACGCAGTATTTT	CASVLALDTQYF	-	-	TRBJ2-3	TRBV7-7
TGTGCCAGCAGTTACTCTTCGGCGCCCGGCGGAGATACGCAGTATTTT	CASSYSSAPGGDTQYF	-	-	TRBJ2-3	TRBV6-5
TGTGCCAGCAGTTTGCCCCTAAGGACAGGGCACACTGAAGCTTTCTTT	CASSLPLRTGHTEAFF	TRBD1	few	TRBJ1-1	TRBV12-3/TRBV12-4
TGTGCCAGCAGCCCGGTGCGCGGAGGGTTAGCAGATACGCAGTATTTT	CASSPVRGGLADTQYF	-	many	TRBJ2-3	TRBV7-9
TGTGCCAGCAGGGCGGGGACTCTCATATACGAGCAGTACTTC	CASRAGTLIYEQYF	-	-	TRBJ2-7	TRBV6-1
TGTGCCAGCAGGACGGGACAGCACACCGGGGAGCTGTTTTTT	CASRTGQHTGELFF	TRBD1	-	TRBJ2-2	TRBV6-2/TRBV6-3
TGTGCCAGCAGCTTAGTATCCCGATCTGGGGCCAACGTCCTGACTTTC	CASSLVSRSGANVLTF	-	few	TRBJ2-6	TRBV7-9
TGTGCCAGCAGCCGACTAGCAGAATCCACAGATACGCAGTATTTT	CASSRLAESTDTQYF	TRBD2	many	TRBJ2-3	TRBV3-1
TGTGCCAGCAGCCCACTAAAGGGGGAGCTGTTTTTT	CASSPLKGELFF	-	few	TRBJ2-2	TRBV3-1
TGCAGTGCCTTCGGAGGCAGGGCGGCCTACAATGAGCAGTTCTTC	CSAFGGRAAYNEQFF	-	-	TRBJ2-1	TRBV20-1
TGCAGTGCTAGGGCAGGATACACCTATACGCAGTATTTT	CSARAGYTYTQYF	-	many	TRBJ2-3	TRBV20-1
TGTGCCAGCAGCGCGTCTAGCGGGAGGGGTGAGCAGTACTTC	CASSASSGRGEQYF	TRBD2	few	TRBJ2-7	TRBV9
TGTGCCAGCAGCCTACAGGTTGGCACAGATACGCAGTATTTT	CASSLQVGTDTQYF	-	-	TRBJ2-3	TRBV27
TGTGCCAGCACCAATTTCCAGGCCCCCAATCAGCCCCAGCATTTT	CASTNFQAPNQPQHF	-	-	TRBJ1-5	TRBV28
TGTGCCAGTAGTAGGGACAGGGCAGCCTACGAGCAGTACTTC	CASSRDRAAYEQYF	TRBD1	-	TRBJ2-7	TRBV19
TGTGCCAGCAGTTACCCTCCGTCCCGTCCCCTCCACTTT	CASSYPPSRPLHF	-	few	TRBJ1-6	TRBV28
TGTGCCAGCAGTGAGGGACCATTCATCGCTATCTACGAGCAGTACTTC	CASSEGPFIAIYEQYF	-	-	TRBJ2-7	TRBV2
TGCGCCAGCCACGACCTGGGGCTAGCTGACAACAATGAGCAGTTCTTC	CASHDLGLADNNEQFF	-	many	TRBJ2-1	TRBV5-1
TGTGCCAGCAGCCCGGACAGGGTACGGCAAGAGACCCAGTACTTC	CASSPDRVRQETQYF	TRBD1	-	TRBJ2-5	TRBV5-6
TGCAGCGTTGATCCCGGGTATGGCTACACCTTC	CSVDPGYGYTF	-	few	TRBJ1-2	TRBV29-1
TGCGCCAGCAGACTAGAGAAGGTTGGGAAGGAGAGGAGCTCCTACAATGAGCAGTTCTTC	CASRLEKVGKERSSYNEQFF	-	few	TRBJ2-1	TRBV10-2
TGTGCCAGCAGTCCCGGCTGGGCTGAAGCTTTCTTT	CASSPGWAEAFF	-	many	TRBJ1-1	TRBV9
TGTGCCAGCAGCGGGGGGGACAGCCCCTATGGCTACACCTTC	CASSGGDSPYGYTF	TRBD1	-	TRBJ1-2	TRBV9
TGTGCCAGCAGCGCGACTAGCGGGACGCAAGAGACCCAGTACTTC	CASSATSGTQETQYF	TRBD2	-	TRBJ2-5	TRBV7-7
TGTGCCAGCAGCCCGGATCTAGCGGGGCACGAGCAGTACTTC	CASSPDLAGHEQYF	TRBD2	few	TRBJ2-7	TRBV3-1
TGTGCCAGCAGCACCGGGACAGGGTTCACTGAAGCTTTCTTT	CASSTGTGFTEAFF	TRBD1	-	TRBJ1-1	TRBV7-9
TGCAGCGGACGGGGTAGGGACTATGGCTACACCTTC	CSGRGRDYGYTF	-	many	TRBJ1-2	TRBV29-1
TGTGCCACCAGCAGAGATGGTCAGGTCGGCGGGGAGCTGTTTTTT	CATSRDGQVGGELFF	-	-	TRBJ2-2	TRBV15
TGTGCCAGCAGTTACTCGTTTCTCCGGGGAGACCATGAGCAGTTCTTC	CASSYSFLRGDHEQFF	-	-	TRBJ2-1	TRBV6-5
TGTGCCAGCAGCTTTGATGCGCGGGGGGTTGAGCAGTTCTTC	CASSFDARGVEQFF	TRBD2	few	TRBJ2-1	TRBV7-9
TGTGCCAGCACTCCACCAAGCTCCTACAATGAGCAGTTCTTC	CASTPPSSYNEQFF	-	many	TRBJ2-1	TRBV12-3/TRBV12-4
TGTGCCAGCAGCTTAGAAAGGGACAAATGGACAGTCTATGGCTACACCTTC	CASSLERDKWTVYGYTF	-	-	TRBJ1-2	TRBV7-9
TGTGCCAGCAGTTACGAATACTCGCGGGACTCCCAAGAGACCCAGTACTTC	CASSYEYSRDSQETQYF	-	few	TRBJ2-5	TRBV6-2/TRBV6-3
TGCAGTGCTAGCAAACCCTTACCCGGGACGCTCTCCTACGAGCAGTACTTC	CSASKPLPGTLSYEQYF	-	-	TRBJ2-7	TRBV20-1
TGTGCCAGCAGCCTTCGGGACACCTCTCCCTACGAGCAGTACTTC	CASSLRDTSPYEQYF	-	-	TRBJ2-7	TRBV7-6
TGTGCCAGCACCCAGGGGTTAAACACTGAAGCTTTCTTT	CASTQGLNTEAFF	-	few	TRBJ1-1	TRBV12-3/TRBV12-4
TGTGCCAGCAGTACCCGAAGGGGGGCTAACTATGGCTACACCTTC	CASSTRRGANYGYTF	-	-	TRBJ1-2	TRBV6-5
TGTGCCACCAGTGCGACAGGGAGTGGCTACACCTTC	CATSATGSGYTF	TRBD1	-	TRBJ1-2	TRBV24-1
TGCGCCAGCAGTGCCGGACTCGACTACGAGCAGTACTTC	CASSAGLDYEQYF	-	few	TRBJ2-7	TRBV5-6
TGTGCCAGCAGAGAAGCCGCAGAGACCCAGTACTTC	CASREAAETQYF	-	few	TRBJ2-5	TRBV7-9
TGTGCCACCAGTGACCCCGCGGTTGGCCAGTACTTC	CATSDPAVGQYF	-	many	TRBJ2-5	TRBV24-1
TGTGCCAGCTCAGGCGGGCGCACAGATACGCAGTATTTT	CASSGGRTDTQYF	-	few	TRBJ2-3	TRBV18
TGCGCCAGCAGTCAAGGGAATTCAGATACGCAGTATTTT	CASSQGNSDTQYF	-	-	TRBJ2-3	TRBV23-1
TGTGCCATCAGTGATAGGCGGGGCGATGAGCAGTTCTTC	CAISDRRGDEQFF	-	few	TRBJ2-1	TRBV10-3
TGCAGTGCCCATGACAGGACCTCCTACAATGAGCAGTTCTTC	CSAHDRTSYNEQFF	-	-	TRBJ2-1	TRBV20-1
TGTGCCAGCAGTTTACCCTTTTTC	CASSLPFF	-	-	TRBJ2-5	TRBV28